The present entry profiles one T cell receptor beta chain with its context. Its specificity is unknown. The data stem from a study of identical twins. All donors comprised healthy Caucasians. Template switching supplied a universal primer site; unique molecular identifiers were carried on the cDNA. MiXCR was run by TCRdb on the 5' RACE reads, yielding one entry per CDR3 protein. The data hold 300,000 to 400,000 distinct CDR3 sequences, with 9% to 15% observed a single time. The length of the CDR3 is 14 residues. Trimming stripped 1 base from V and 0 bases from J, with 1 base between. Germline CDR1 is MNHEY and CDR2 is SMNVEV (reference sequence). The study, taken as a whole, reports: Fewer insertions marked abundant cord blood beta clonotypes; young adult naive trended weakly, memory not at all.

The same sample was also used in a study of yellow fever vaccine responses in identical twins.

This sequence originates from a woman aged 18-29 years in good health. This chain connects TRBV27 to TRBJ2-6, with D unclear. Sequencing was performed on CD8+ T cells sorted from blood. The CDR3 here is CASSLYSGANVLTF. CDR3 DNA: TGTGCCAGCAGTTTATACTCTGGGGCCAACGTCCTGACTTTC.